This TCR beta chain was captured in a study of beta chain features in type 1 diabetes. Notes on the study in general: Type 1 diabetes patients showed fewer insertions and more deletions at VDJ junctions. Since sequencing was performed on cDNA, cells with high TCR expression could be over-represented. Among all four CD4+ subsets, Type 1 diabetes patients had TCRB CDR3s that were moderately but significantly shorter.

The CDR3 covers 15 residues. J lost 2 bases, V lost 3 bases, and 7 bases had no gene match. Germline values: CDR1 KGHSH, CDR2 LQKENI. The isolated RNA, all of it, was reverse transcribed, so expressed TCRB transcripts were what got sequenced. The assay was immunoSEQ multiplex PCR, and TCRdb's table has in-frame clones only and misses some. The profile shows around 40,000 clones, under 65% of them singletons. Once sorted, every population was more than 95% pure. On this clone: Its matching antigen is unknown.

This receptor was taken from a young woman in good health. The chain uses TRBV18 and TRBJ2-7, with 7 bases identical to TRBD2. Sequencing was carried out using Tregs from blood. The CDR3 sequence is CASSPNPGTTYEQYF. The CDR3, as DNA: TGTGCCAGCTCACCCAACCCGGGGACTACCTACGAGCAGTACTTC.